These 17 T cell receptor beta chains came from one sample sequenced in a study of cytomegalovirus exposure and HLA in healthy donors. The PCR made use of 60 Vbeta and 13 Jbeta primers. Sequencing was performed with immunoSEQ multiplex PCR; in TCRdb, only in-frame clones are kept and a portion is missing. The data show about 100,000 clones, approximately 73% seen once. The sample taken for sequencing was PBMCs. Source of these receptors: a woman aged 45-59 years in good health and CMV-seropositive.

The CDR3 nucleotides read TGTGCCAGCAGCTTAGAAGCGGGAGGGTTCGGTTTATGGGAGACCCAGTACTTC. Its protein is CASSLEAGGFGLWETQYF. J is TRBJ2-5 and V is TRBV7-6; TRBD2 agrees at 10 bases. With 1 base clipped from V and 5 bases from J, the junction kept 13 bases outside the gene matches. Germline values: CDR1 SGHVS, CDR2 FNYEAQ. The CDR3 consists of 18 residues. The whole variable domain, remainder taken from reference TRBV7-6 and TRBJ2-5, is GAGVSQSPRYKVTKRGQDVALRCDPISGHVSLYWYRQALGQGPEFLTYFNYEAQQDKSGLPNDRFSAERPEGSISTLTIQRTEQRDSAMYRCASSLEAGGFGLWETQYFGPGTRLLVL.

This clone was detected only a few times. The germline gene is not matched at one end of the junction; a read error may be the cause. The chain employs TRBV7-9 and TRBJ1-3, with D uncertain. The length of the CDR3 is 10 residues. Germline CDR1 and CDR2: SEHNR and FQNEAQ (reference sequence). The chain's CDR3 is CSSSFGTIYF. CDR3 nucleotide sequence: TGTTCCAGCAGCTTCGGGACCATATATTTT. The complete variable domain, with remaining parts taken from reference TRBV7-9 and TRBJ1-3, reads DTGVSQNPRHKITKRGQNVTFRCDPISEHNRLYWYRQTLGQGPEFLTYFQNEAQLEKSRLLSDRFSAERPKGSFSTLEIQRTEQGDSAMYLCSSSFGTIYFGEGSWLTVV.

This clone was seen a few times. The V gene is TRBV19, the J gene TRBJ2-2; possibly TRBD1 for D (5 bases). The CDR3 runs 16 residues. Germline CDR1 reads LNHDA; CDR2 reads SQIVND (reference sequence). Trimming removed 3 bases at V and 0 bases at J, with 11 bases between. CDR3 amino acids: CASSIPPTANTGELFF. CDR3 coding DNA: TGTGCCAGTAGTATTCCGCCGACAGCGAACACCGGGGAGCTGTTTTTT.

The chain employs TRBV5-8 and TRBJ2-1; the match to TRBD1 covers 8 bases. The CDR3 has 15 residues. Germline CDR1 reads SGHTS; CDR2 reads YDEGEE. V lost 0 bases and J lost 8; bases outside the gene matches: 7. In nucleotides, the CDR3 is TGTGCCAGCAGCTTGGTTCAGGGGGCGCATCATGAGCAGTTCTTC. This encodes CASSLVQGAHHEQFF.

J is TRBJ2-1 and V is TRBV27, with D possibly matching TRBD2 (6 bases). The CDR3 contains 15 residues. Germline CDR1 MNHEY, CDR2 SMNVEV (reference sequence). V lost 6 bases, J lost 6 bases, and 18 bases lay in between. The CDR3 loop is CASRLEGTLPNEQFF. CDR3 nucleotide sequence: TGTGCCAGCAGGTTGGAGGGTACCCTCCCCAATGAGCAGTTCTTC.

V is TRBV6-1 and J is TRBJ2-7, with TRBD2 matching 9 bases. The germline V gene has CDR1 MNHNS and CDR2 SASEGT. CDR3 length: 14 amino acids. Germline trimming cut 6 bases from V and 3 bases from J; bases unmatched to any gene: 6. The CDR3 reads CASSRLAVLYEQYF. CDR3 DNA sequence: TGTGCCAGCAGCCGACTAGCGGTGCTCTACGAGCAGTACTTC.

V and J are TRBV10-3 and TRBJ1-2, with D unresolved. Deletions cut 2 bases from V and 5 bases from J, with 9 bases between. CDR1 ENHRY and CDR2 SYGVKD come from the germline V gene. This CDR3 has 13 residues. CDR3 sequence reads: CAISEIKEYGYTF. The CDR3 DNA reads as TGTGCCATCAGTGAGATTAAGGAGTATGGCTACACCTTC.

The sample holds a few counts of this clone. J is TRBJ1-1 and V is TRBV6-6; D possibly corresponds to TRBD1 (6 bases). The germline CDR1 and CDR2 sequences are MNHNY and SVGAGI (reference sequence). V lost 0 bases and J 7 bases, leaving 9 bases between the germline ends. The CDR3 extends over 13 amino acids. The CDR3 protein is CASSYSGGGEAFF. As DNA, the CDR3 is TGTGCCAGCAGTTACTCGGGAGGGGGTGAAGCTTTCTTT.

This clone was observed once. The J gene is TRBJ1-1, the V gene TRBV6-6; D gene uncertain. Trimming took off 6 bases at V and 0 bases at J, with 8 bases between the two ends. This CDR3 region has 13 residues. Germline lookup yields CDR1 MNHNY and CDR2 SVGAGI (reference sequence). This chain's CDR3 is CASRATVNTEAFF. CDR3 DNA sequence: TGTGCCAGCAGGGCAACAGTGAACACTGAAGCTTTCTTT.

V and J are TRBV25-1 and TRBJ1-1; D is possibly TRBD1 (5 bases). CDR1 MGHDK and CDR2 SYGVNS come from the germline V gene. V lost 6 bases, J lost 1 base, and 12 bases lay in between. The CDR3 length is 14 residues. CDR3 nucleotides: TGTGCCAGCAGGGCCGGGGGAAGGAACACTGAAGCTTTCTTT. Amino acid sequence: CASRAGGRNTEAFF.

The rearrangement joins TRBV2 to TRBJ1-2; 8 nucleotides align to TRBD1. After removal of 6 bases from V and 1 base from J, the junction contained 7 bases not matched to a gene. This CDR3 region has 15 residues. From germline, CDR1 is SNHLY and CDR2 FYNNEI. The CDR3 nucleotides are TGTGCCAGCAGCGCGGCGGGACAGGTTAACTATGGCTACACCTTC. This codes for CASSAAGQVNYGYTF. Looking up the rest from reference TRBV2 and TRBJ1-2 gives the full variable domain: EPEVTQTPSHQVTQMGQEVILRCVPISNHLYFYWYRQILGQKVEFLVSFYNNEISEKSEIFDDQFSVERPDGSNFTLKIRSTKLEDSAMYFCASSAAGQVNYGYTFGSGTRLTVV.

This clone was counted a few times. This sequence joins TRBV15 and TRBJ2-7, with D possibly TRBD2 on 6 matching bases. Germline CDR1 and CDR2: LNHNV and YYDKDF (reference sequence). The length of the CDR3 is 17 residues. With 3 bases removed from V and 0 bases from J, the gap between germline ends came to 18 bases. The CDR3 spells CATSSLLPRDSSYEQYF. CDR3 nucleotides: TGTGCCACCAGCAGTCTCCTCCCGCGGGACTCCTCCTACGAGCAGTACTTC.

V gene TRBV6-5 combines with J gene TRBJ1-6; no definite D call. Trimming removed 5 bases from V and 5 bases from J, with 7 bases in between. The CDR3 is made up of 13 amino acids. Germline V gene sequence: CDR1 MNHEY, CDR2 SVGAGI. Here the CDR3 DNA reads TGTGCCAGCAGTCAGGATCATAATTCACCCCTCCACTTT. Protein product: CASSQDHNSPLHF.

The CDR3 region has the DNA TGCAGCGTTCAGGAAAATAGCAATCAGCCCCAGCATTTT. As protein: CSVQENSNQPQHF. V and J are TRBV29-1 and TRBJ1-5; D ambiguous. This CDR3 is built from 13 residues. Germline V gives CDR1 SQVTM, CDR2 ANQGSEA. The V end was cut by 5 bases, the J end by 0 bases, with 8 bases between.

V and J are TRBV15 and TRBJ1-1; D may be TRBD1 (5 bases). Deletions cut 1 base from V and 1 base from J, with 13 bases between. The CDR3 is 16 residues long. Germline V gene lookup returns CDR1 LNHNV and CDR2 YYDKDF (reference sequence). The DNA for the CDR3 is TGTGCCACCAGCAGAGGATGGGGCGCACAGAACACTGAAGCTTTCTTT. As protein: CATSRGWGAQNTEAFF.

A single count supports this clone. The chain combines TRBV10-3 with TRBJ1-2; D is possibly TRBD1 (6 bases). The V gene's germline CDR1 is ENHRY and CDR2 SYGVKD. Trimming cost V 11 bases and J 0 bases, with 19 bases left between them. The CDR3 is 15 residues long. The CDR3 protein is CAARPQGPPNYGYTF. Written as DNA, the CDR3 is TGTGCCGCACGACCACAGGGTCCTCCTAACTATGGCTACACCTTC.

The chain uses TRBV6-6 and TRBJ1-5; D perhaps matches TRBD1 (6 bases). The CDR3 totals 14 residues. V was pared by 6 bases and J by 9 bases, with 18 bases between. CDR1 MNHNY and CDR2 SVGAGI come from the germline V gene (reference sequence). CDR3 loop: CASREQGRGGPQHF. The CDR3 DNA reads TGTGCCAGCAGGGAACAGGGACGCGGGGGGCCCCAGCATTTT.